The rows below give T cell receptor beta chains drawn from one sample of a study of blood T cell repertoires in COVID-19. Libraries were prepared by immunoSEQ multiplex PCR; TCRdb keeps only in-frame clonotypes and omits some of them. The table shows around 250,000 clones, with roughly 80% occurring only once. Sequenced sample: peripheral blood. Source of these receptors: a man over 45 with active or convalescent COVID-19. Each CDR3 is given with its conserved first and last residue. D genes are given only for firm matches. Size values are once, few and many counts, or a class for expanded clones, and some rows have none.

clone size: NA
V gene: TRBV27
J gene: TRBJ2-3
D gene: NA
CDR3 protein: CASEYRVTDTQYF
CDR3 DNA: TGTGCCAGCGAATACAGGGTTACAGATACGCAGTATTTT

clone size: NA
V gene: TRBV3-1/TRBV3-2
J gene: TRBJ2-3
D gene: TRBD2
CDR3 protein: CASSLAGASTDTQYF
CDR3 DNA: TGTGCCAGCAGCCTAGCGGGGGCCAGCACAGATACGCAGTATTTT

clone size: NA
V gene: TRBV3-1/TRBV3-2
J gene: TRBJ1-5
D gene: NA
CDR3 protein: CASSQGKGSHQPQHF
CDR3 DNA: TGTGCCAGCAGCCAAGGCAAGGGGTCCCATCAGCCCCAGCATTTT

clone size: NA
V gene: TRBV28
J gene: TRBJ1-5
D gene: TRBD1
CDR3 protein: CASSSPRQGYQPQHF
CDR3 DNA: TGTGCCAGCAGTTCCCCCCGACAGGGCTATCAGCCCCAGCATTTT

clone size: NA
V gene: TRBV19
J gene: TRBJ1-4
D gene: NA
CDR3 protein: CASRPGAWEEKLFF
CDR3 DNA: TGTGCCAGTAGACCGGGCGCCTGGGAGGAAAAACTGTTTTTT

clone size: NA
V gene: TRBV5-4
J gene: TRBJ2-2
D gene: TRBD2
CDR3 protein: CASSPTGTRNTGELFF
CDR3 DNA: TGTGCCAGCAGTCCCACGGGGACTAGAAACACCGGGGAGCTGTTTTTT

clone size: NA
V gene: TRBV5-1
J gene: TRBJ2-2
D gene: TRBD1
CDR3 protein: CASSLRQGALAGELFF
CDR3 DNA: TGCGCCAGCAGCTTGCGACAGGGGGCCCTCGCCGGGGAGCTGTTTTTT

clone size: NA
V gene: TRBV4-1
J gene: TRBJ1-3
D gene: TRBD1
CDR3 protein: CASSQEGTGGNTIYF
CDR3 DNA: TGCGCCAGCAGCCAAGAGGGGACAGGGGGAAACACCATATATTTT

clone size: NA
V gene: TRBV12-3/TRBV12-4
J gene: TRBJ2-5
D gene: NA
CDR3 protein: CASRDAGPNAQYF
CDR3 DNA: TGTGCCAGCAGGGACGCAGGGCCGAATGCCCAGTACTTC

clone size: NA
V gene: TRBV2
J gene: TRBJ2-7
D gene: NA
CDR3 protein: CASSESAYEQYF
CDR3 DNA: TGTGCCAGCAGTGAGTCGGCCTACGAGCAGTACTTC

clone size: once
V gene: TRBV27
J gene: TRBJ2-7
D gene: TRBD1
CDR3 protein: CASSTDRGGYEQYF
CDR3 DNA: TGTGCCAGCAGTACGGACAGGGGAGGCTACGAGCAGTACTTC

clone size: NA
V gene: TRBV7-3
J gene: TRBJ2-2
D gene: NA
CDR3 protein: CASSPDLTLTGELFF
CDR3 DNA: TGTGCCAGCAGCCCCGACTTAACTCTCACCGGGGAGCTGTTTTTT

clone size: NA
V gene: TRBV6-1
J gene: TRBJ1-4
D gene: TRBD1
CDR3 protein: CASSVGQGASNEKLFF
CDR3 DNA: TGTGCCAGCAGTGTCGGACAGGGGGCCTCTAATGAAAAACTGTTTTTT

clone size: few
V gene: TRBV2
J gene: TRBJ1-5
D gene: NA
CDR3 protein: CASSEPRGQPQHF
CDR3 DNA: TGTGCCAGCAGTGAGCCCCGAGGTCAGCCCCAGCATTTT

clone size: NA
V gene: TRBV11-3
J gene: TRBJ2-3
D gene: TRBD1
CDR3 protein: CASSPGTVTDTQYF
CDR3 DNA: TGTGCCAGCAGCCCCGGGACAGTCACAGATACGCAGTATTTT

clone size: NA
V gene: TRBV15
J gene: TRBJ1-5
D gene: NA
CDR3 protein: CATSRGREGQPQHF
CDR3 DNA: TGTGCCACCAGCAGAGGCCGGGAGGGACAGCCCCAGCATTTT

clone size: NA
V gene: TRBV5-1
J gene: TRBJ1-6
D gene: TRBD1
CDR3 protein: CASSLGLYRDSNSPLHF
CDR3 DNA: TGCGCCAGCAGCTTAGGCCTTTACCGGGACAGCAATTCACCCCTCCACTTT

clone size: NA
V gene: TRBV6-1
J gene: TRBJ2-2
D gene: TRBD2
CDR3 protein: CASSEGGPAGANTGELFF
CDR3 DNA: TGTGCCAGCAGTGAAGGGGGGCCAGCGGGGGCCAACACCGGGGAGCTGTTTTTT

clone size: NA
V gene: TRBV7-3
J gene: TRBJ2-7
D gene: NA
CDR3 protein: CASSLSPGTYEQYF
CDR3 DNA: TGTGCCAGCAGCTTATCTCCAGGAACCTACGAGCAGTACTTC

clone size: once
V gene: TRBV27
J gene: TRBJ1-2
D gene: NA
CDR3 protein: CASSRGYGYTF
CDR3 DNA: TGTGCCAGCTCCCGCGGCTATGGCTACACCTTC

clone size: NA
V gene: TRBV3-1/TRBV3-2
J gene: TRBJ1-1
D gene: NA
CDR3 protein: CASVQGRDTEAFF
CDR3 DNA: TGTGCCAGCGTTCAGGGTCGAGACACTGAAGCTTTCTTT

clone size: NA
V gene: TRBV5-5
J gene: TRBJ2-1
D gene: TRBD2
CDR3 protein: CASSLGLADYNEQFF
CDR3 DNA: TGTGCCAGCAGCCTGGGACTAGCGGATTACAATGAGCAGTTCTTC

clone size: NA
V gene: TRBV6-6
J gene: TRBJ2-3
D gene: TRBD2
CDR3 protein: CASRAGDLSTDTQYF
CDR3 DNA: TGTGCCAGTAGGGCGGGGGACCTTAGCACAGATACGCAGTATTTT

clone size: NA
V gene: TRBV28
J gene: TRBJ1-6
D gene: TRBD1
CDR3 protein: CASSSRLGQGNSPLHF
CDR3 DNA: TGTGCCAGCAGTTCTAGGCTGGGACAGGGAAATTCACCCCTCCACTTT

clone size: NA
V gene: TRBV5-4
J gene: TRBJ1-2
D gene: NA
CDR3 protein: CASSLATTGSYGYTF
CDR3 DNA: TGTGCCAGCAGCTTGGCTACCACCGGTAGCTATGGCTACACCTTC

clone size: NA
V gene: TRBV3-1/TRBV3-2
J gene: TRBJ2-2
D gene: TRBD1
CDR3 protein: CASSGWPGQTGELFF
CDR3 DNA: TGTGCCAGCAGCGGATGGCCGGGACAGACCGGGGAGCTGTTTTTT

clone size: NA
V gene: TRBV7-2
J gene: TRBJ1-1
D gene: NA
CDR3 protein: CASSLYPVNTEAFF
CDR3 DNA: TGTGCCAGCAGCTTATACCCAGTGAACACTGAAGCTTTCTTT

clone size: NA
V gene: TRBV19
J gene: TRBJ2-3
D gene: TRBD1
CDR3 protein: CASSIGSRGQGTDTQYF
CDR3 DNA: TGTGCCAGTAGTATAGGATCCCGAGGACAGGGGACAGATACGCAGTATTTT

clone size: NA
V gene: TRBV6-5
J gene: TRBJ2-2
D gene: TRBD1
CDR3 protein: CASSRTGGTLGELFF
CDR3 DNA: TGTGCCAGCAGTAGGACAGGGGGTACCCTCGGGGAGCTGTTTTTT

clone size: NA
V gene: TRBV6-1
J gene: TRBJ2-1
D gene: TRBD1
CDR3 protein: CASRQGDLYNEQFF
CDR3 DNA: TGTGCCAGCAGGCAGGGGGACCTCTACAATGAGCAGTTCTTC

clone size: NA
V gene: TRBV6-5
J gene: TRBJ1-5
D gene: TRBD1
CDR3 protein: CASSLDRGDQPQHF
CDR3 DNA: TGTGCCAGCAGTCTAGACAGGGGTGATCAGCCCCAGCATTTT

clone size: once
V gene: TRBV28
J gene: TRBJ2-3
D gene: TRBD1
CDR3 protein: CASRTGGVGTDTQYF
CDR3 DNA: TGTGCCAGCAGAACAGGGGGTGTGGGCACAGATACGCAGTATTTT

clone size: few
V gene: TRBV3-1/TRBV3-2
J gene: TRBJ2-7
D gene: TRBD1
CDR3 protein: CASSQGTGGWEQYF
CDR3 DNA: TGTGCCAGCAGCCAAGGGACAGGGGGTTGGGAGCAGTACTTC

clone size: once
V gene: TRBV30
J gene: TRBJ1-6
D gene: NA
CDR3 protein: CAWRNKGDTQAPLHF
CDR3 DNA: TGTGCCTGGAGAAATAAGGGGGACACCCAGGCGCCCCTCCACTTT

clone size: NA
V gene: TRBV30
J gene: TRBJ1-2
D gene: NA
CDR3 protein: CAWNVESNYGYTF
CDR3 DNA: TGTGCCTGGAATGTTGAGAGTAACTATGGCTACACCTTC

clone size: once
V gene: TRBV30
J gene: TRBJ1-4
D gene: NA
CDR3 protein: CAWRVRGGTNEKLFF
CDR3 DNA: TGTGCCTGGAGGGTACGTGGGGGCACTAATGAAAAACTGTTTTTT

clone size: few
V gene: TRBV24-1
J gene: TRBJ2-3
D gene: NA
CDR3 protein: CATQPRDFVTDTQYF
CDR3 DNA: TGTGCCACCCAGCCCCGGGACTTCGTCACAGATACGCAGTATTTT

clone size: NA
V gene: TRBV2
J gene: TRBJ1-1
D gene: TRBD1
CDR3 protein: CASSFGQDLTEAFF
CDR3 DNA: TGTGCCAGCAGTTTCGGACAGGACCTCACTGAAGCTTTCTTT

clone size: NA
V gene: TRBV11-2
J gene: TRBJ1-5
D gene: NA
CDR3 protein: CASSGAGNQPQHF
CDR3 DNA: TGTGCCAGCAGTGGAGCGGGAAATCAGCCCCAGCATTTT

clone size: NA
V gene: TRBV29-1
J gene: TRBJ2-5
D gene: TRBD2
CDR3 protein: CSATGGGQETQYF
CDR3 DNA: TGCAGCGCCACCGGCGGGGGTCAAGAGACCCAGTACTTC

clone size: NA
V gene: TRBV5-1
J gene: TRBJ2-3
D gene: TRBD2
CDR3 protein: CASSPGRGTTDTQYF
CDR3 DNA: TGCGCCAGCAGCCCCGGGAGGGGTACCACAGATACGCAGTATTTT

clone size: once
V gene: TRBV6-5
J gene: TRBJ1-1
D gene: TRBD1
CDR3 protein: CASSQGDAFF
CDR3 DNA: TGTGCCAGCAGTCAGGGGGATGCTTTCTTT

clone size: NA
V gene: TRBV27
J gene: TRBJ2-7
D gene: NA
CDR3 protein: CASSLRPRGYYEQYF
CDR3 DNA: TGTGCCAGCAGTTTACGGCCGAGGGGGTACTACGAGCAGTACTTC

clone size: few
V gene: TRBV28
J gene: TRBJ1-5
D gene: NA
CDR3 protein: CASSNGHSNQPQHF
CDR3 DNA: TGTGCCAGCAGTAACGGACATAGCAATCAGCCCCAGCATTTT

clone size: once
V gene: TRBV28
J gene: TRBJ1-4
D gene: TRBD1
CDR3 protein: CASSPADRATNEKLFF
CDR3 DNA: TGTGCCAGCAGTCCAGCCGACAGGGCCACTAATGAAAAACTGTTTTTT

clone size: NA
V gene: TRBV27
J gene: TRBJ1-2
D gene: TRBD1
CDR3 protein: CASSWGQGRDGYTF
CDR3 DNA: TGTGCCAGCAGTTGGGGACAGGGACGTGACGGCTACACCTTC

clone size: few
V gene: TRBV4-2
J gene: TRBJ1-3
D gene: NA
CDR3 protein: CASAYSTDTIYF
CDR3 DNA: TGTGCCAGCGCCTATTCCACGGACACCATATATTTT

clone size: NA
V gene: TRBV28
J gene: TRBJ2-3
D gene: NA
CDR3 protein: CASSSSTGLYTDTQYF
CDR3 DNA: TGTGCCAGCAGTTCAAGTACCGGACTGTACACAGATACGCAGTATTTT

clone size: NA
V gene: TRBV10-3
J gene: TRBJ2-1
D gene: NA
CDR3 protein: CAISSGFGSYNEQFF
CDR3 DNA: TGTGCCATCAGCTCGGGGTTCGGCTCCTACAATGAGCAGTTCTTC